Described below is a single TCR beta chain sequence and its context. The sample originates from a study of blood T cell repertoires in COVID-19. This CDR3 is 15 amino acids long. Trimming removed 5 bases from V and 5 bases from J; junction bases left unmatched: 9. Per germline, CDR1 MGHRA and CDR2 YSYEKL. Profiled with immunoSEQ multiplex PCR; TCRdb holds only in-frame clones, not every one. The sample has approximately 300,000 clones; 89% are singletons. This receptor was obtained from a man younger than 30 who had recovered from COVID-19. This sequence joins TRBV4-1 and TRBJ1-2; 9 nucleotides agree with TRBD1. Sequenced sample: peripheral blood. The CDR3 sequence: CASSAADRGIYGYTF. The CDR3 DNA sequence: TGCGCCAGCAGCGCCGCGGACAGGGGTATTTATGGCTACACCTTC.